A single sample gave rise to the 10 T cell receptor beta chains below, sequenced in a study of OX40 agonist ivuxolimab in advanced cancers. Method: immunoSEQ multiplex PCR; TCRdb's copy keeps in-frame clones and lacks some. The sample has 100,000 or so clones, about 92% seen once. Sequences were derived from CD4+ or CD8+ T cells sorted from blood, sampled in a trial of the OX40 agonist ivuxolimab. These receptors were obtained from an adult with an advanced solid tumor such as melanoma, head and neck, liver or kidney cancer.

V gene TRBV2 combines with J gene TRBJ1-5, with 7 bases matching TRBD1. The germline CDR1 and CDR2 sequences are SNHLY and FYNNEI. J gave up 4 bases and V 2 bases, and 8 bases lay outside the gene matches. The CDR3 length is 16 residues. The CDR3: CASSEPTGLGNQPQHF. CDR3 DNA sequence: TGTGCCAGCAGTGAACCGACAGGGCTAGGAAATCAGCCCCAGCATTTT.

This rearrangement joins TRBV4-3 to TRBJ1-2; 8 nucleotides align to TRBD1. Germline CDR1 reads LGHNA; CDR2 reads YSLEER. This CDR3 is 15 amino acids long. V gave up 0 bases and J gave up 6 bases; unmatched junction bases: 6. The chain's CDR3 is CASSQEGQGAHGYTF. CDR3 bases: TGCGCCAGCAGCCAAGAGGGGCAGGGGGCGCATGGCTACACCTTC.

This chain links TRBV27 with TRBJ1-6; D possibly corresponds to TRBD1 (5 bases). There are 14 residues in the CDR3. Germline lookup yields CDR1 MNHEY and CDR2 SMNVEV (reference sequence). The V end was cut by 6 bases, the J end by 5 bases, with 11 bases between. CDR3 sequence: CASRGEGNNSPLHF. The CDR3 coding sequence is TGTGCCAGCAGAGGGGAGGGGAATAATTCACCCCTCCACTTT.

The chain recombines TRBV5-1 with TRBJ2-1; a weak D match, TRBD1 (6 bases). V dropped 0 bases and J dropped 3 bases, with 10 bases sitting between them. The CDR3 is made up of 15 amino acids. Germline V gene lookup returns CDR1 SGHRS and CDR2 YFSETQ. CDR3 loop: CASSLEQGIYNEQFF. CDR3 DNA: TGCGCCAGCAGCTTGGAACAGGGAATCTACAATGAGCAGTTCTTC.

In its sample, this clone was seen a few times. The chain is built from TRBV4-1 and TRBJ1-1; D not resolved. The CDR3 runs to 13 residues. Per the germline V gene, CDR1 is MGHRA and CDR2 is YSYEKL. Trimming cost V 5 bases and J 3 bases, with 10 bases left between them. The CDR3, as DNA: TGCGCCAGCAGCGGGAGGAGGGACACTGAAGCTTTCTTT. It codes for CASSGRRDTEAFF.

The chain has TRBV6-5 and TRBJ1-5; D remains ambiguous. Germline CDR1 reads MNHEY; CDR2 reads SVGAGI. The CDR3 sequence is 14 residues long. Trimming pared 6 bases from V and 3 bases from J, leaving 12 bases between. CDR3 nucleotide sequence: TGTGCCAGCAGCCCCTGGGGAGACAATCAGCCCCAGCATTTT. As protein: CASSPWGDNQPQHF.

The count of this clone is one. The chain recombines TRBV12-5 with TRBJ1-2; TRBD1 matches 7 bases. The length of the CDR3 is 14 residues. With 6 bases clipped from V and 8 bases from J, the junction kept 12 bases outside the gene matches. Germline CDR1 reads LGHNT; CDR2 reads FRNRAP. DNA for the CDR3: TGTGCTAGTGGCCCAGACAGGGTAGGAGGAGGCTACACCTTC. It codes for CASGPDRVGGGYTF.

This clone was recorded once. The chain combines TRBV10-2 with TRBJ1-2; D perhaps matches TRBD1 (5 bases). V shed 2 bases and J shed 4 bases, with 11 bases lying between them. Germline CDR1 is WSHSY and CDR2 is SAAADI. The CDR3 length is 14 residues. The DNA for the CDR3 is TGCGCCAGCAGTGAGGAGGGGTTGGGCTATGGCTACACCTTC. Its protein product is CASSEEGLGYGYTF.

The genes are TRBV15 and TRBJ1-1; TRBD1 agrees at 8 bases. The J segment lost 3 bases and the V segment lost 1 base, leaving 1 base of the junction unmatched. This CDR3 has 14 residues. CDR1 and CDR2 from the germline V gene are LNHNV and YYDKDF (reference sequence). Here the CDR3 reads CATSRGQGHTEAFF. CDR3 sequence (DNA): TGTGCCACCAGCAGAGGACAGGGGCACACTGAAGCTTTCTTT.

The CDR3 nucleotides read TGTGCCAGCAGCGAGGGGACACGGTTGGGGACCCAGTACTTC. Protein sequence: CASSEGTRLGTQYF. The J gene is TRBJ2-5, the V gene TRBV7-9; maybe TRBD1 (6 bases). This CDR3 spans 14 amino acids. Germline V gives CDR1 SEHNR, CDR2 FQNEAQ (reference sequence). The V and J ends lost 5 bases and 7 bases respectively, with 17 bases between them.